Listed below are T cell receptor beta chains from one sample, sequenced in a study of regulatory T cells in long-lasting Graves disease. TCRdb processed the multiplex PCR reads anew with MiXCR; each CDR3 protein has one entry. The data hold hundreds of thousands of distinct CDR3 sequences, with around a fifth observed a single time. This sample comprised peripheral blood mononuclear cells (PBMCs), obtained when the disease was refractory, from a patient treated with antithyroid drugs. Every receptor here comes from a female donor with Graves disease. CDR3s include the opening cysteine and the closing phenylalanine or tryptophan. The order of the fields is J gene, V gene, clone size, D gene, CDR3 protein, CDR3 DNA. The D gene is left open where the match is weak. Clone size is given for some rows only: seen once, a few or many times, or a class if the clone is expanded.

TRBJ2-2,TRBV18,.,.,CASSLEAATGELFF,TGTGCCAGCTCCCTAGAGGCCGCCACCGGGGAGCTGTTTTTT
TRBJ1-1,TRBV28,many,.,CASRPSGILSTEAFF,TGTGCCAGCAGGCCCTCAGGGATTTTGAGCACTGAAGCTTTCTTT
TRBJ1-1,TRBV7-2,.,TRBD1,CASGRQGRGAFF,TGTGCCAGCGGGAGACAGGGTCGTGGGGCTTTCTTT
TRBJ1-5,TRBV12-3/TRBV12-4,.,.,CASTGRRNQPQHF,TGTGCCAGCACGGGACGGAGAAATCAGCCCCAGCATTTT
TRBJ2-3,TRBV3-1,few,.,CASSQESGGTQYF,TGTGCCAGCAGCCAAGAGTCTGGCGGGACGCAGTATTTT
TRBJ1-2,TRBV28,many,.,CASSTRTGYYGYTF,TGTGCCAGCAGCACCCGAACAGGGTATTATGGCTACACCTTC
TRBJ2-7,TRBV15,.,.,CATSTWAGYEQYF,TGTGCCACCAGCACCTGGGCCGGGTACGAGCAGTACTTC
TRBJ1-6,TRBV7-9,.,.,CASSLAPGSPLHF,TGTGCCAGCAGCCTCGCCCCCGGTTCACCCCTCCACTTT
TRBJ1-1,TRBV4-3,.,.,CASSRSYSRRGNTEAFF,TGCGCCAGCAGCCGAAGCTACTCTAGAAGGGGGAACACTGAAGCTTTCTTT
TRBJ2-2,TRBV7-2,.,TRBD2,CASSLGTSGSGTGELFF,TGTGCCAGCAGCTTAGGGACTAGCGGGAGCGGCACCGGGGAGCTGTTTTTT
TRBJ1-5,TRBV20-1,many,.,CSARDEQGGQPQHF,TGCAGTGCTAGAGACGAACAGGGAGGACAGCCCCAGCATTTT
TRBJ2-3,TRBV28,few,TRBD2,CASSSGRATGTQYF,TGTGCCAGCAGTAGCGGGAGGGCCACCGGTACGCAGTATTTT
TRBJ1-5,TRBV4-2,.,.,CASTQSLYTSNQPQHF,TGTGCCAGCACCCAATCCTTGTACACGAGCAATCAGCCCCAGCATTTT
TRBJ1-6,TRBV9,many,.,CASTSSNSPLHF,TGTGCCAGCACTAGCAGCAATTCACCCCTCCACTTT
TRBJ1-5,TRBV6-5,many,.,CASSYSYGVGQPQHF,TGTGCCAGCAGTTACTCCTACGGTGTGGGGCAGCCCCAGCATTTT
TRBJ2-2,TRBV19,few,TRBD1,CASSERTGRTGELFF,TGTGCCAGTAGTGAACGGACAGGGCGCACCGGGGAGCTGTTTTTT
TRBJ1-2,TRBV19,few,.,CASSIVGTVSYGYTF,TGTGCCAGTAGTATAGTTGGGACCGTCTCTTATGGCTACACCTTC
TRBJ2-2,TRBV6-1,many,.,CASRGQFNTGELFF,TGTGCCAGCAGGGGACAATTCAACACCGGGGAGCTGTTTTTT
TRBJ2-7,TRBV30,few,.,CAWRGRDTSYEQYF,TGTGCCTGGAGAGGGCGGGACACCTCCTACGAGCAGTACTTC
TRBJ1-5,TRBV3-1,.,.,CASSQGTRDAVNQPQHF,TGTGCCAGCAGCCAAGGAACTAGGGATGCGGTCAATCAGCCCCAGCATTTT
TRBJ1-1,TRBV4-3,few,TRBD1,CASSQGGTGATEAFF,TGCGCCAGCAGCCAGGGCGGGACAGGGGCCACTGAAGCTTTCTTT
TRBJ1-2,TRBV24-1,.,TRBD1,CASSLGQLRYGYTF,TGTGCCAGCTCCCTGGGACAGCTTCGTTATGGCTACACCTTC
TRBJ2-6,TRBV27,many,.,CASARIDDALSGANVLTF,TGTGCCAGTGCCCGGATTGATGACGCGCTCTCTGGGGCCAACGTCCTGACTTTC
TRBJ1-1,TRBV7-2,many,.,CASSYGGRNTEAFF,TGTGCCAGCAGCTACGGAGGACGGAACACTGAAGCTTTCTTT
TRBJ1-2,TRBV7-2,many,TRBD1,CASSLITGQGFYTF,TGTGCCAGCAGCCTAATAACGGGACAGGGTTTTTACACCTTC
TRBJ1-2,TRBV19,few,.,CASSILIADGYTF,TGTGCCAGTAGTATTCTCATCGCTGATGGCTACACCTTC
TRBJ1-1,TRBV7-3,many,.,CASSLNQGTWLDTEAFF,TGTGCCAGCAGCTTAAACCAGGGGACCTGGTTAGACACTGAAGCTTTCTTT
TRBJ2-7,TRBV10-3,many,TRBD2,CAISEAGESEQYF,TGTGCCATCAGTGAGGCGGGAGAAAGCGAGCAGTACTTC
TRBJ2-4,TRBV11-3,many,TRBD1,CASSFQGANIQYF,TGTGCCAGCAGCTTCCAGGGGGCAAACATTCAGTACTTC
TRBJ2-5,TRBV24-1,many,.,CATSDLRGETQYF,TGTGCCACCAGTGATTTACGGGGGGAGACCCAGTACTTC
TRBJ1-1,TRBV28,many,TRBD1,CASTGGTAEAFF,TGTGCCAGCACAGGGGGGACTGCTGAAGCTTTCTTT
TRBJ1-3,TRBV7-2,.,TRBD1,CASSFVTGPGNTIYF,TGTGCCAGCAGCTTCGTGACAGGGCCGGGAAACACCATATATTTT
TRBJ2-3,TRBV7-3,.,TRBD2,CASSSGLAGYTQYF,TGTGCCAGCAGCTCTGGACTAGCGGGATATACGCAGTATTTT
TRBJ1-2,TRBV4-3,.,.,CASSQRENYGYTF,TGCGCCAGCAGCCAACGTGAAAACTATGGCTACACCTTC
TRBJ2-5,TRBV28,many,TRBD2,CASSGGALGAETQYF,TGTGCCAGCAGCGGGGGGGCCTTGGGGGCCGAGACCCAGTACTTC
TRBJ1-1,TRBV7-8,.,.,CASSLRVATEAFF,TGTGCCAGCAGTTTACGGGTTGCCACTGAAGCTTTCTTT
TRBJ1-6,TRBV15,many,TRBD1,CATSKGQNNSPLHF,TGTGCCACCAGCAAGGGACAGAATAATTCACCCCTCCACTTT
TRBJ2-7,TRBV6-9,many,.,CASSYGRLGRDEQYF,TGTGCCAGCAGTTACGGGAGACTCGGAAGAGACGAGCAGTACTTC
TRBJ2-7,TRBV28,many,TRBD1,CASIGGQAFNEQYF,TGTGCCAGCATAGGGGGACAGGCCTTCAACGAGCAGTACTTC
TRBJ1-2,TRBV28,many,.,CASSPSSDYGYTF,TGTGCCAGCAGCCCTAGCAGCGACTATGGCTACACCTTC
TRBJ1-4,TRBV9,few,.,CASSVASATNEKLFF,TGTGCCAGCAGCGTAGCCTCAGCAACTAATGAAAAACTGTTTTTT